The sequence of this T cell receptor (beta chain) was determined in a study of cytomegalovirus exposure and HLA in healthy donors. The study, taken as a whole, reports: Information on immune exposure was restricted to one variable (CMV serostatus). In a later analysis, a missense DCLRE1C variant was linked to TCR beta V- and J-gene trimming.

Concerning this clone: What it binds is not known.

Vbeta (60) and Jbeta (13) primers were used in the PCR. The method was immunoSEQ multiplex PCR; TCRdb's version includes in-frame clones alone and lacks a portion of them. The sample lists 140,000 to 150,000 clones, 78% occurring once. What was sequenced was PBMCs. This TCR derives from a man aged 40-55 years in good health and CMV-seropositive.

The CDR3 is CASSQRGPNTEAFF. CDR3 DNA: TGTGCCAGCAGCCAGAGGGGGCCGAACACTGAAGCTTTCTTT. The V and J genes are TRBV7-8 and TRBJ1-1; 7 bases are a match to TRBD1. Germline-derived CDR1 and CDR2 are SGHVS and FQNEAQ. The CDR3 is 14 amino acids. V was clipped by 5 bases and J by 1 base; unmatched bases: 4.